This TCR beta chain was recorded in a study of early T cells in non-severe SARS-CoV-2 infection (dated by TCRdb to the early 2020s). Regarding the study in general: Because TCR sequencing was done on bulk RNA from unsorted whole blood, the alpha and beta chains could not be paired.

This clonotype has ten or more counts. Its specific antigen is unknown. No qualities accompany the bases; no much larger clone lies one base away. Its CDR3 holds 15 amino acids, cysteine through phenylalanine. Only CDR3 DNA is held: 45 bases, read in frame from base 1. Taken from the germline V gene, the CDR1 and CDR2 loops are SGHRS and YFSETQ. Here V drops 0 bases and J drops 7 bases, and the junction holds 7 bases not matched to any gene. Study-wide conclusions, independent of this receptor: Matching against VDJdb was skewed toward anti-spike CD8 responses, likely underestimated virus-specific expansions, and missed private and CD4 specificities.

Library construction relied on 5' RACE. Sequenced using a NextSeq 500. Unique molecular identifiers were attached to individual cDNA molecules in the TCR library protocol so that sequencing error and PCR bias could be corrected. Both TCR alpha and beta chains were sequenced, and tight co-correlation was observed between alpha and beta sequence abundances in each sample. Regarding the original processing steps: Decombinator V4 was used to annotate the V gene, J gene and CDR3 of the TCR sequences. Expanded TCRs were defined as changing significantly between any two time points under a Poisson model with p below 0.0001. Abundances of TCRs were expressed as counts per million after normalisation to the total number of TCRs sequenced in each sample. MAIT TCRs were defined by TRAV1-2 paired with TRAJ12, TRAJ20 or TRAJ33, and iNKT TCRs by TRAV10 paired with TRAJ18. VDJdb, accessed 1 November 2021, was searched for CMV, EBV and SARS-CoV-2 annotated TCRs, excluding TCRs annotated for multiple antigens. TCRdb itself trimmed the public reads at Q25 with fastp, ran MiXCR and retained productive beta chains. Each entry merges the rows of one CDR3 protein and shows their most common DNA and genes. TCRdb's processing, not the authors', yielded these V and J calls. For this sample there are approximately 76,000 distinct CDR3 sequences; approximately 13% appear just once. The ten largest account for roughly 1.2% of the sample.

A case-control design nested within a healthcare worker cohort in London, UK, was used, with weekly nasopharyngeal swab PCR tests and blood sampling performed. Healthcare workers were recruited during the week of the UK lockdown, between 23 and 31 March 2020, and followed weekly for up to about 16 weeks. This clonotype was sampled from an adult who was a healthcare worker with PCR-confirmed SARS-CoV-2 infection or an uninfected control (not recorded which). Sequences were obtained from whole blood. The chain is assembled from TRBV5-1 and TRBJ2-1; 7 central bases correspond to TRBD1. The bases read TGCGCCAGCAGCTTGGCAGAGGGGGCCTTGAATGAGCAGTTCTTC. Its protein is CASSLAEGALNEQFF.